This T cell receptor beta chain appears in the sequencing data of a study of identical twins. Each CDR3 protein gets one entry after TCRdb re-called the 5' RACE reads with MiXCR. The sample includes approximately 890,000 distinct CDR3 sequences, about 12% seen only once; the top ten take around 1.6%. Ten or more counts support this clonotype. Its matching antigen is unknown. Regarding the study as a whole: The study based its conclusions on cross-sectional statistical analysis and did not follow the same donors.

Trimming took off 1 base at V and 2 bases at J, with 12 bases between the two ends. The CDR3 runs 15 residues. Germline assignment: CDR1 SNHLY and CDR2 FYNNEI. The same specimen was also included in a second study, on yellow fever vaccine responses in identical twins.

The specimen sequenced was PBMCs. The J gene is TRBJ2-7, the V gene TRBV2; D call uncertain. The source is a woman between 18 and 29 years old in good health. This chain's CDR3 is CASSEEIDIPYEQYV. In DNA form, the CDR3 reads TGTGCCAGCAGTGAAGAAATCGACATTCCCTACGAGCAGTACGTC.